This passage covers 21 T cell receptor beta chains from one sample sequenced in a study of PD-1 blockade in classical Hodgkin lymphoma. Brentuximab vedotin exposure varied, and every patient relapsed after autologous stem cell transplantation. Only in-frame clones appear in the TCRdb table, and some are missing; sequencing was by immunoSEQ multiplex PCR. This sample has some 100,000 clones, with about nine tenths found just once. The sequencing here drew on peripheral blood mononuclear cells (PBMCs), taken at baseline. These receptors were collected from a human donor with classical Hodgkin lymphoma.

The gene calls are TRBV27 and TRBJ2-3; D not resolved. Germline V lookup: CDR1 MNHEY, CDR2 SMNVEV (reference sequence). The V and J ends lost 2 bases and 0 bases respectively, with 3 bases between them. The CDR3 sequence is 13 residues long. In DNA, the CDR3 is TGTGCCAGCAGTTTAGGTAGCACAGATACGCAGTATTTT. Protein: CASSLGSTDTQYF.

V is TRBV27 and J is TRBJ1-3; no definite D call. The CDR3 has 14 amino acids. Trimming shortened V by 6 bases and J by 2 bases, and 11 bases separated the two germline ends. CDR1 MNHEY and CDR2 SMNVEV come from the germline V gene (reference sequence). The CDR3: CASSLGSPGNTIYF. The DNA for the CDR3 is TGTGCCAGCAGCCTGGGATCTCCTGGAAACACCATATATTTT.

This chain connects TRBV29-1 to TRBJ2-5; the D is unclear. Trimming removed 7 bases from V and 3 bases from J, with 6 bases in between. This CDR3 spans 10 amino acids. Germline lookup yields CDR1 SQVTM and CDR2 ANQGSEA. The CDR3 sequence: CSATKETQYF. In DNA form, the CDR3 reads TGCAGCGCCACCAAAGAGACCCAGTACTTC.

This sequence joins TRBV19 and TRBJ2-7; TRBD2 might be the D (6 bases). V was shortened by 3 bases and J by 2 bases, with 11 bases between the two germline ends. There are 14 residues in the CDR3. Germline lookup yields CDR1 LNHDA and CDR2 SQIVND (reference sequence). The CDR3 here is CASSMEGGPYEQYF. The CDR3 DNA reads TGTGCCAGTAGTATGGAGGGCGGCCCCTACGAGCAGTACTTC.

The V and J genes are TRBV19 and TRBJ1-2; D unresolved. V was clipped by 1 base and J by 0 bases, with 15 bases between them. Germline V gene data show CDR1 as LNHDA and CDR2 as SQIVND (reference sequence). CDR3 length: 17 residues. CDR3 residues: CASSIAHHGFPNYGYTF. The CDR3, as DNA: TGTGCCAGTAGTATAGCCCATCATGGGTTCCCTAACTATGGCTACACCTTC.

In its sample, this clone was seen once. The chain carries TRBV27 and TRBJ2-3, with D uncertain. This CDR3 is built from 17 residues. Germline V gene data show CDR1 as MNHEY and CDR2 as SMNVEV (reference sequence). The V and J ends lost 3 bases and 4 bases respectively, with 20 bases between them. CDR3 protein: CASSFGQEPPTADTQYF. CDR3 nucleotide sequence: TGTGCCAGCAGTTTCGGGCAGGAGCCCCCAACAGCAGATACGCAGTATTTT.

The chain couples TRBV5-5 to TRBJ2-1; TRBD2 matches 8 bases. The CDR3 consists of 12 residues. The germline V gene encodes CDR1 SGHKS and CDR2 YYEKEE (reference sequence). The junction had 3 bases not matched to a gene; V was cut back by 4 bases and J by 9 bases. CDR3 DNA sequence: TGTGCCAGCAGCGAAACTAGCGGTGAGCAGTTCTTC. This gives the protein CASSETSGEQFF.

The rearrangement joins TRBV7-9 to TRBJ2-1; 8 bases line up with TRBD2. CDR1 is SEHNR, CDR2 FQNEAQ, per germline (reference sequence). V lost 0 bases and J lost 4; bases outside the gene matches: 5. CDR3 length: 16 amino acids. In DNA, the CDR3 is TGTGCCAGCAGCTTAGCGAGGACTAGCCTTTACAATGAGCAGTTCTTC. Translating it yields CASSLARTSLYNEQFF.

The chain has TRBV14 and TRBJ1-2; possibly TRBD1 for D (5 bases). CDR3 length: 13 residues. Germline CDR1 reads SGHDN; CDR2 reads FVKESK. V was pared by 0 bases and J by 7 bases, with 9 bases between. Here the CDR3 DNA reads TGTGCCAGCAGCCAAGAGGCAGGGCTTGGCTACACCTTC. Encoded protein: CASSQEAGLGYTF.

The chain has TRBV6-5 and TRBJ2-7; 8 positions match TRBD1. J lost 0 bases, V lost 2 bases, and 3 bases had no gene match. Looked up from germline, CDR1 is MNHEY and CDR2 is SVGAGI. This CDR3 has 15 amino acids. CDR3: CASSYRDRSSYEQYF. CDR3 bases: TGTGCCAGCAGTTACCGGGACAGGAGCTCCTACGAGCAGTACTTC.

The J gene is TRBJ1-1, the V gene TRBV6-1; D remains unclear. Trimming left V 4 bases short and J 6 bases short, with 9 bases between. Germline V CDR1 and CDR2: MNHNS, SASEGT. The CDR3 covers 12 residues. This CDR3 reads CASSAHRAEAFF. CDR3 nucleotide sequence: TGTGCCAGCAGTGCGCATCGGGCTGAAGCTTTCTTT.

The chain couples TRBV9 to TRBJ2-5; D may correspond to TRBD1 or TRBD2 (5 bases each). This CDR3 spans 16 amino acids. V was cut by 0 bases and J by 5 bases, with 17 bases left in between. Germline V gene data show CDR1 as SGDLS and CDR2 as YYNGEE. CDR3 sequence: CASSVGVRDGAETQYF. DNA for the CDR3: TGTGCCAGCAGCGTAGGGGTGAGGGACGGGGCTGAGACCCAGTACTTC.

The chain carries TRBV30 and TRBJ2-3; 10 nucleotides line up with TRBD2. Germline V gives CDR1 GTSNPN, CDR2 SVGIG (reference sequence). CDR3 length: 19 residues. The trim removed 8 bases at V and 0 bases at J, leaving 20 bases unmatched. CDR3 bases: TGTGCCCGTAGACGTCAGTGGACTAGCGGATTCACTAGCACAGATACGCAGTATTTT. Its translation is CARRRQWTSGFTSTDTQYF.

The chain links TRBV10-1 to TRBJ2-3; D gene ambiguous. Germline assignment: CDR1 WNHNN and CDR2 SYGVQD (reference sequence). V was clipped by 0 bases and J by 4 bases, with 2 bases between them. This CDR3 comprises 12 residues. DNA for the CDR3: TGCGCCAGCAGTGAGTCTCCAGATACGCAGTATTTT. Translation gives CASSESPDTQYF.

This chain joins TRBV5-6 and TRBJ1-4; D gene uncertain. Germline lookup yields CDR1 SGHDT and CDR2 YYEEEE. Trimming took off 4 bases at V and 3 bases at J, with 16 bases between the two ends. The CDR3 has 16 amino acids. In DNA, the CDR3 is TGTGCCAGCAGCGTGCGGGAGAGGGTTTCTAATGAAAAACTGTTTTTT. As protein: CASSVRERVSNEKLFF. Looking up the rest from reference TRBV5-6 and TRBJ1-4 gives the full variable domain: DAGVTQSPTHLIKTRGQQVTLRCSPKSGHDTVSWYQQALGQGPQFIFQYYEEEERQRGNFPDRFSGHQFPNYSSELNVNALLLGDSALYLCASSVRERVSNEKLFFGSGTQLSVL.

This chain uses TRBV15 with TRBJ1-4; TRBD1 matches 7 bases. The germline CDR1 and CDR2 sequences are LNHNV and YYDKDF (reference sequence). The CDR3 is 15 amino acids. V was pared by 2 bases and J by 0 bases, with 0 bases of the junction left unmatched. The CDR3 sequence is CATSRQGATNEKLFF. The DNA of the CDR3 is TGTGCCACCAGCAGACAGGGGGCAACTAATGAAAAACTGTTTTTT.

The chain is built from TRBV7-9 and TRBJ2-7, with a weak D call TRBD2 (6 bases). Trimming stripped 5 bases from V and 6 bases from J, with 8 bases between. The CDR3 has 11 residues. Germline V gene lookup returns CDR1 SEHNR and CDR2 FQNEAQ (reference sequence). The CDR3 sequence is CASSMGGEQYF. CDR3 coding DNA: TGTGCCAGCAGCATGGGGGGCGAGCAGTACTTC.

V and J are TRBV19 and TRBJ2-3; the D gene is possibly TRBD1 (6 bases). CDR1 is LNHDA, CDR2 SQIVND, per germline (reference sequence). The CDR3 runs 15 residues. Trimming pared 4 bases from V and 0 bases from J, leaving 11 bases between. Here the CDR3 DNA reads TGTGCCAGTAGTAAGGGGACACGGAGCACAGATACGCAGTATTTT. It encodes CASSKGTRSTDTQYF.

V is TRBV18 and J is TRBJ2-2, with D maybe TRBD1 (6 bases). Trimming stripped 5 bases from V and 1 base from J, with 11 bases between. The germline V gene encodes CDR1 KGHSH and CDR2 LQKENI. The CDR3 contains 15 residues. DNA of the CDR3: TGTGCCAGCTCAAACAGGGTTAGGAACACCGGGGAGCTGTTTTTT. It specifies CASSNRVRNTGELFF.

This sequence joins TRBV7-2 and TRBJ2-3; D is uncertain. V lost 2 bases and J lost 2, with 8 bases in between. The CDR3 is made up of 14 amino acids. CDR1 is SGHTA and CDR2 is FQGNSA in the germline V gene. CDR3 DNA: TGTGCCAGCAGCTTAAGGCACCCCACAGATACGCAGTATTTT. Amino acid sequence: CASSLRHPTDTQYF.

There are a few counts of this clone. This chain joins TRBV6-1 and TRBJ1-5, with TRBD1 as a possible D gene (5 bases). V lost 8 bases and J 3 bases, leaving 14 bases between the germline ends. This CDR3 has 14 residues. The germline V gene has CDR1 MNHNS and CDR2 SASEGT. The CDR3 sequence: CASHGAGDNQPQHF. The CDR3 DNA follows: TGTGCCAGCCACGGGGCGGGGGACAATCAGCCCCAGCATTTT.